A single sample is the source of the 3 T cell receptor beta chains below, sequenced in a study of blood T cell repertoires in COVID-19. The repertoire was sequenced with immunoSEQ multiplex PCR; TCRdb's copy has only in-frame clones and lacks some. The data hold about 170,000 clones, with roughly 84% observed a single time. The sample taken for sequencing was peripheral blood. All receptors derive from a man between 65 and 85 years old with active or convalescent COVID-19.

J is TRBJ1-4 and V is TRBV18; unclear D gene. The CDR3 consists of 16 residues. Germline V gene lookup returns CDR1 KGHSH and CDR2 LQKENI. Trimming removed 6 bases at V and 3 bases at J, with 17 bases between. The CDR3 here is CASSQQRAKANEKLFF. The CDR3 region has the DNA TGTGCCAGCTCGCAACAGCGGGCCAAGGCTAATGAAAAACTGTTTTTT.

A word on this clone: The same CDR3 can be traced to other DNA sequences in this sample. V usage is TRBV18 and J usage is TRBJ2-5; D is undetermined. With 6 bases removed from V and 0 bases from J, the gap between germline ends came to 5 bases. The CDR3 contains 12 residues. Germline lookup yields CDR1 KGHSH and CDR2 LQKENI. CDR3 sequence (DNA): TGTGCCAGCTCCCAATACCAAGAGACCCAGTACTTC. This gives the protein CASSQYQETQYF. Together with reference TRBV18 and TRBJ2-5, the CDR3 gives the full variable domain: NAGVMQNPRHLVRRRGQEARLRCSPMKGHSHVYWYRQLPEEGLKFMVYLQKENIIDESGMPKERFSAEFPKEGPSILRIQQVVRGDSAAYFCASSQYQETQYFGPGTRLLVL.

A single count supports this clone. This chain joins TRBV5-1 and TRBJ2-5; tentatively, D is TRBD1 (6 bases). In germline, CDR1 is SGHRS, CDR2 YFSETQ. V lost 6 bases, J lost 0 bases, and 15 bases lay in between. The CDR3 extends over 15 amino acids. The CDR3 DNA reads as TGCGCCAGCAAGACCGGGACATTCGACCAAGAGACCCAGTACTTC. It translates to CASKTGTFDQETQYF. Filled out from reference TRBV5-1 and TRBJ2-5, the complete variable domain reads KAGVTQTPRYLIKTRGQQVTLSCSPISGHRSVSWYQQTPGQGLQFLFEYFSETQRNKGNFPGRFSGRQFSNSRSEMNVSTLELGDSALYLCASKTGTFDQETQYFGPGTRLLVL.